The rows below give T cell receptor beta chains drawn from one sample of a study of neurological immune-mediated disorders. A single record per CDR3 protein comes from TCRdb applying MiXCR to the 5' RACE reads. Here the sample spans 70,000 to 95,000 distinct CDR3 sequences, 13% to 15% being singletons. The sample was PBMCs. These TCRs come from a woman aged 45-65 years in good health. Both conserved end residues are trimmed from each CDR3. The order of the fields is D gene, V gene, J gene, clone size, CDR3 protein. A D gene is named only where the DNA matches it firmly. Not every row has a clone size; where given, it reads once, few, many or a size class.

NA	TRBV3-1	TRBJ2-7	many	ASSQDSGGGEQY
TRBD1	TRBV29-1	TRBJ1-2	many	SVSSQGVDGYT
TRBD1	TRBV5-5	TRBJ2-1	many	ASRFSRPGGPYNEQF
NA	TRBV11-3	TRBJ2-6	many	ASTSRAGANVLT
TRBD1	TRBV5-6	TRBJ1-2	many	ASSQGVYGYT
NA	TRBV28	TRBJ1-4	many	ASRTLQTEKLF
NA	TRBV29-1	TRBJ1-2	many	SVENPTNYGYT
TRBD1	TRBV6-5	TRBJ1-3	many	ASSLDREGAGNTIY
NA	TRBV12-3/TRBV12-4	TRBJ1-5	many	ASNRDSNQPQH
TRBD1	TRBV5-1	TRBJ2-2	many	ASSSGTGGTGELF
NA	TRBV7-8	TRBJ2-7	many	ASSLVVTVDYEQY
NA	TRBV5-1	TRBJ1-2	many	ASSPRGSSDGYYT
NA	TRBV20-1	TRBJ2-7	NA	SARDAGQSSYEQY
NA	TRBV7-8	TRBJ2-4	many	ASSFFVPREAKNIQY
NA	TRBV9	TRBJ1-1	NA	ATLDHPTEAF
TRBD1	TRBV12-3/TRBV12-4	TRBJ1-3	NA	ASSSRTGWENTIY
NA	TRBV6-5	TRBJ2-7	medium-sized	ASSYSLGYEQY
TRBD2	TRBV7-8	TRBJ2-2	NA	ASRPRASGNTGELF
NA	TRBV20-1	TRBJ1-2	many	SARDSPEGYGYT
TRBD2	TRBV9	TRBJ2-3	NA	ASSPRTSGGTDTQY
TRBD2	TRBV12-3/TRBV12-4	TRBJ2-5	NA	ASSDASGRAGETQY
TRBD1	TRBV5-1	TRBJ2-5	many	ASSFGQVETQY
NA	TRBV2	TRBJ2-1	many	ASTSTGAGEF
NA	TRBV10-3	TRBJ2-7	many	AISDPNYEQY
NA	TRBV7-2	TRBJ2-3	many	ASSLGARNLGTDTQY
NA	TRBV7-3	TRBJ2-3	many	ASSRTRDSNTDTQY
TRBD2	TRBV12-3/TRBV12-4	TRBJ2-4	many	ASSTLAVSIQY
NA	TRBV3-1	TRBJ2-3	many	ASSQRGSTDTQY
TRBD2	TRBV5-1	TRBJ2-2	NA	ASSVAGRNTWELF
TRBD1	TRBV6-6	TRBJ2-5	NA	ASSSTRTGSETQY
NA	TRBV20-1	TRBJ1-1	many	SAYGFVKTEAF